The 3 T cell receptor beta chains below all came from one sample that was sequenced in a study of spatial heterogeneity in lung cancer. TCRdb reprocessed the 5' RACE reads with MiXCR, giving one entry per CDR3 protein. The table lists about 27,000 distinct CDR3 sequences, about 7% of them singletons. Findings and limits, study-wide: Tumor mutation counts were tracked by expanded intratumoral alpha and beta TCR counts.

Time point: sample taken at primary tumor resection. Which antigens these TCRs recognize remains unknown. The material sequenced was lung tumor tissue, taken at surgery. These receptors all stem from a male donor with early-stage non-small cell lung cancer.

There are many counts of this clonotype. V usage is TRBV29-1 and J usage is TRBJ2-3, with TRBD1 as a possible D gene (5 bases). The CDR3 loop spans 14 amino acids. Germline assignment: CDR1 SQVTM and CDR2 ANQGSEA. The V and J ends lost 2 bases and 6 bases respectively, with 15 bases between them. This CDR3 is CSVERGSRKDTQYF. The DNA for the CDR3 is TGCAGCGTTGAAAGGGGCAGCCGGAAGGATACGCAGTATTTT.

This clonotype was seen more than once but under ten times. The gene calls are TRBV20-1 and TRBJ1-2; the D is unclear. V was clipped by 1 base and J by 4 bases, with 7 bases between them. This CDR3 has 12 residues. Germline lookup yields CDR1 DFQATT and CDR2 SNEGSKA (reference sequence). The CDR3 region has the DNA TGCAGTGCTAGAGGGGGTACCTATGGCTACACCTTC. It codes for CSARGGTYGYTF.

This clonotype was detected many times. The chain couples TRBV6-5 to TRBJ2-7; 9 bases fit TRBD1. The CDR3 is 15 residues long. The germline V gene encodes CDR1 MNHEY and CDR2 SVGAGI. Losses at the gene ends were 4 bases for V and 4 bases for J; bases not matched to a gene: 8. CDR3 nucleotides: TGTGCCAGCAGTTCTACAGGACAGGGGCGGTACGAGCAGTACTTC. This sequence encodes CASSSTGQGRYEQYF.